The rows below give T cell receptor beta chains drawn from one sample of a study of tumor-infiltrating lymphocytes in primary liver carcinoma. TCRdb recomputed calls from the multiplex PCR reads with MiXCR, one row per CDR3 protein. The sample includes about 320,000 distinct CDR3 sequences, about 60% of them seen just once. The specimen sequenced was peripheral blood. Receptor source: a middle-aged man with primary liver carcinoma and hepatitis B virus infection. CDR3s include the opening cysteine and the closing phenylalanine or tryptophan. A D gene is named only where the DNA matches it firmly. Rows give clone size only sometimes, using once, few, many, or a class for an expanded clone.

abundance	d_gene	v_gene	j_gene	len	CDR3nt	CDR3aa
-	-	TRBV30	TRBJ1-2	13	TGTGCCTGGAGTGTATTCCTTGAGGGTGGCTACACCTTC	CAWSVFLEGGYTF
-	TRBD2	TRBV7-9	TRBJ2-5	11	TGTGCCGCCGGGGGGACCGAGACCCAGTACTTC	CAAGGTETQYF
-	-	TRBV6-2/TRBV6-3	TRBJ1-5	14	TGTGCCAGCAGACCCACGGAGCAGGGCAAGCCCCAGCGTTTT	CASRPTEQGKPQRF
many	TRBD1	TRBV6-5	TRBJ1-1	15	TGTGCCAGCAGGTACACGACAGGGGCGAACACTGAAGCTTTCTTT	CASRYTTGANTEAFF
few	-	TRBV28	TRBJ1-5	16	TGTGCCAGCAGTCCCCTCCGACGGAGAACTTATCAGCCCCAGCATTTT	CASSPLRRRTYQPQHF
-	-	TRBV14	TRBJ2-7	13	TGTGCCAGCAGCTTGAGGATGGGACACCCTTTCTACTTC	CASSLRMGHPFYF
many	-	TRBV4-3	TRBJ1-1	18	TGCGCCAGCAGCCAAGATAGGTGGACGACAGCCATGAACACTGAAGCTTTCTTT	CASSQDRWTTAMNTEAFF
-	TRBD2	TRBV11-2	TRBJ2-3	17	TGTGCCAGCGGCTTAGAGTTACTAGCGGGAATAGCAGATACGCAGTATTTT	CASGLELLAGIADTQYF
-	-	TRBV4-3	TRBJ1-6	13	TGCGCCAGCAGCCGGACAGAGGATTCACCCCTCCACTTT	CASSRTEDSPLHF
-	-	TRBV11-3	TRBJ1-6	18	TGTGGCAGCAGTCCCGAGGGGGAAGTACACTCCTATAATTCACCCCTCCACTTC	CGSSPEGEVHSYNSPLHF
few	-	TRBV11-3	TRBJ1-3	13	TGTGCCTGCAGCTTAAACATCGGAAGCACCATATATTTT	CACSLNIGSTIYF
once	-	TRBV28	TRBJ2-2	11	TGTGTCAGCAGTTTATATGGGGAGCTGTTTTTT	CVSSLYGELFF
-	-	TRBV5-1	TRBJ2-1	18	TGCGCCAGCAGCTACGGACTAACGGGGCCGATCTCCTACGATGAGCAGTTCTTC	CASSYGLTGPISYDEQFF
-	TRBD2	TRBV5-5	TRBJ2-5	14	TGTGCCAGCAGCTCCCCCGGGACTAGCGATGACCAGTACTTC	CASSSPGTSDDQYF
-	-	TRBV11-2	TRBJ2-4	14	TGTGCCAGCGGCTTAGTTCCAGGTCGAAACATTCAGTACTTC	CASGLVPGRNIQYF
-	-	TRBV5-5	TRBJ1-2	11	TGTGCCAGCAGCTTGCGGGCCTTCTACACCTTC	CASSLRAFYTF
-	-	TRBV5-4	TRBJ2-7	13	TGTGCCAGCAGCTTGGGGAGGTCCTACGAGCAGTACTTC	CASSLGRSYEQYF
-	TRBD2	TRBV12-3/TRBV12-4	TRBJ2-2	15	TGTGCCAGCAGTCCGGCGGGAGTCGCGACCGGGGAGCTGCTTTTT	CASSPAGVATGELLF
-	-	TRBV11-3	TRBJ1-1	13	TGTGCCAGCGGACGGGGTAGGAAGACTGAAGCTTTCTTT	CASGRGRKTEAFF
-	-	TRBV28	TRBJ2-3	18	TGTACCAGCAGTTACCCCCAGGGGCGCGGGATTCGCGCAGATACGCAGTATTTT	CTSSYPQGRGIRADTQYF
once	-	TRBV11-2	TRBJ1-2	13	TGTCCCAGTAGCTTAGGGGGGGACTATGGCTACACCTTC	CPSSLGGDYGYTF
-	-	TRBV11-3	TRBJ2-1	16	TGTGACAGCAGCTTAGCGGTTGATGAGGGAAGGAATGAGCAGTTCTTC	CDSSLAVDEGRNEQFF
-	TRBD2	TRBV11-1	TRBJ2-1	16	TGTGGCAGCAACCCCATAGCGGGAGCGTATTGCAATGAGCAGTTCTTC	CGSNPIAGAYCNEQFF
-	-	TRBV29-1	TRBJ2-2	14	TGCAGCGTTGAGGGGGGGGCGAACGCCGGGGAGTTGTTTTTT	CSVEGGANAGELFF
-	TRBD2	TRBV5-1	TRBJ2-2	16	TGCGCCAGCAGCCCTCTAGCGGGAGTCGGCACCGGGGAGCTGTTTTTT	CASSPLAGVGTGELFF
-	-	TRBV2	TRBJ2-7	15	TGTGCCAGCAGTGCGCCTGTGACATGGGGATACGAGCAGTACTTC	CASSAPVTWGYEQYF
few	-	TRBV11-3	TRBJ2-1	16	TGTACCAGCAGCCTCAGGGGCGGCAATGGTGTCGGTGAGCAGTTCTTC	CTSSLRGGNGVGEQFF
many	-	TRBV29-1	TRBJ2-1	15	TGCAGCGTTGCTTCGGGGGACACGACGAGGAATGAGCAGTTCTTC	CSVASGDTTRNEQFF
-	TRBD2	TRBV11-3	TRBJ2-3	17	TGTGCCATCAGCCTGATGACTAGCGGGACTAGCACAGATACGCAGTATTTT	CAISLMTSGTSTDTQYF
few	-	TRBV28	TRBJ1-1	16	TGTGCCAGCCGAGGGAGATTGGGGGAGGGTAACACTGAAGCTTTCTTT	CASRGRLGEGNTEAFF
-	TRBD1	TRBV28	TRBJ2-5	15	TGTGCCAGCAGTTCCCGCCGGGACAGCCAAGAGACCCAGTACTTC	CASSSRRDSQETQYF
many	-	TRBV6-1	TRBJ1-5	13	TGTGCCAGCAAAGTATCAGGGTCTCAGCCCCAGCATTTT	CASKVSGSQPQHF
many	-	TRBV29-1	TRBJ1-2	14	TGCAGCGTTGATCGGTCAGGGTCCGGAAAGGGCTACACCTTC	CSVDRSGSGKGYTF
few	TRBD2	TRBV5-1	TRBJ2-5	15	TGCGCCAGCAGCTCTAGCGGGATTCCCCAAGAGACCCAGTACTTC	CASSSSGIPQETQYF
-	TRBD2	TRBV5-4	TRBJ2-1	15	TGCGCCAGCAGCTTCGGGGTAGCGGGACGAAATGAGCAGTTCTTC	CASSFGVAGRNEQFF
-	TRBD2	TRBV5-4	TRBJ2-1	16	TGTGCCAGCAGCCCTGGGGGGGCGGGAGGTCACAATAAGCAGTTCTTC	CASSPGGAGGHNKQFF
-	-	TRBV12-3/TRBV12-4	TRBJ2-3	11	TGTGCCAGCAGTTTATTCAATACGCAGTATTTT	CASSLFNTQYF
few	-	TRBV5-6	TRBJ1-1	15	TGTGCCAGCAGCGGTCAAGGTGACGAGGGCACTGAAGCTTTCTTT	CASSGQGDEGTEAFF
-	TRBD1	TRBV20-1	TRBJ1-6	13	TGCAGTGCTAGTTGGACAGGGGGTTCACCCCTCCACTTT	CSASWTGGSPLHF
once	-	TRBV10-3	TRBJ2-1	14	TGTGCCATCACTGTAGTGGCCTCCTACAATGAGCAGTTCTTC	CAITVVASYNEQFF
-	-	TRBV28	TRBJ1-2	11	TGTGCCAGCAGTTTAGGGACTGACTACACCTTC	CASSLGTDYTF
-	-	TRBV6-5	TRBJ2-1	19	TGTGCCAGCAGTTACTCCGTCCCCCAGGCTAGGGGGAGGGCGGCTGAGCAGTTCTTC	CASSYSVPQARGRAAEQFF
few	-	TRBV7-8	TRBJ2-1	15	TGTGCCAGCAGCTCGACATGCCTTGCATCCAATGAGCAGTTCTTC	CASSSTCLASNEQFF
once	-	TRBV12-3/TRBV12-4	TRBJ2-6	15	TGTGCCAGCAGTCCCGAGGGCTATGGGGCCAACGTCCTGACTTTC	CASSPEGYGANVLTF
many	-	TRBV4-2	TRBJ2-7	13	TGTGCCAGCAGCCAAGACCCTGGATCCGAGCAGTACTTC	CASSQDPGSEQYF
once	-	TRBV29-1	TRBJ1-2	13	TGCAGCGTGGCCGGGACATATTTATATGGTTACACCTTC	CSVAGTYLYGYTF
-	-	TRBV7-6	TRBJ2-1	16	TGTGCCAGCAGCATACGTCCAGAATCAGGGTGGAATGAGCAGTTCTTT	CASSIRPESGWNEQFF
-	-	TRBV6-5	TRBJ1-1	15	TGCGCCGGCAGTTACGTTAGAAAGAGTGGCACTGAAGCTTTCTTT	CAGSYVRKSGTEAFF
few	TRBD2	TRBV5-4	TRBJ2-5	16	TGTGCCAGCAGCGCCCTAATAGCGGGAGGAGGGAAGACCCAGTACTTC	CASSALIAGGGKTQYF
many	-	TRBV12-3/TRBV12-4	TRBJ2-2	13	TGTGCCACCCAGCAGGAAAACACCGGGGAGCTGTTTTTT	CATQQENTGELFF
-	-	TRBV29-1	TRBJ1-2	13	TGCAGCGTTGAAGGACCCCAGATCTATGGCTACACGTTC	CSVEGPQIYGYTF
-	TRBD2	TRBV6-2/TRBV6-3	TRBJ2-1	16	TGTTCCAGCAGCTTTCTGGGTGCGGGGGAGTACAATGAGCAGTTCTTC	CSSSFLGAGEYNEQFF
once	TRBD1	TRBV10-3	TRBJ1-1	16	TGTGCCATCGGGGGGAGGTCACAGGGGTTGAAAACTGAAGCTTTCTTT	CAIGGRSQGLKTEAFF
many	-	TRBV5-4	TRBJ2-5	15	TGTGCCAGCAGCTTAGGAGGACAGAGCCAAGAGACCCAGTACTTC	CASSLGGQSQETQYF
-	-	TRBV30	TRBJ2-7	15	TGTGCCTGGGGTACCCGAAGGGGGTCTAACTACGAGCAGTACTTC	CAWGTRRGSNYEQYF
many	TRBD1	TRBV4-1	TRBJ1-1	16	TGCGCCAGCAGCCAAAGTGGGGACAGGGGTGGCGATGAAGCTTTCTTT	CASSQSGDRGGDEAFF
-	TRBD2	TRBV6-1	TRBJ2-3	17	TGTGCCAGCAGTGTGGGGACTAGCGGGATGGGCACAGATATGCAGTATTTT	CASSVGTSGMGTDMQYF
-	-	TRBV6-1	TRBJ2-7	15	TGTGCCAGCAGTGAATCCGGTCCAGGGATCCACGAGCAGTACTTC	CASSESGPGIHEQYF
-	TRBD2	TRBV29-1	TRBJ2-1	14	TGCAGCGTAGGACTAGTGGGAGGGAATAGTGAGCAGTTCTTC	CSVGLVGGNSEQFF
-	-	TRBV11-2	TRBJ2-7	15	TGTGCCAGCAGCTTATGGGCTAGATTACCCTACAAGCAGTACTTC	CASSLWARLPYKQYF